These 31 T cell receptor beta chains share one sample of origin, sequenced in a study of post-analysis software for immune sequencing data (dated by TCRdb to the mid-2010s). Libraries were constructed by PCR. The sequencer was an Illumina HiSeq 2500. To reduce PCR and sequencing biases, unique molecular identifiers were incorporated into the TCR beta cDNA libraries. In-frame beta chains were kept once TCRdb had trimmed the public reads at Q25 with fastp and called clones with MiXCR. Each CDR3 protein gets just one entry, which takes the most common genes and DNA from the rows behind it. This sample gives around 440,000 distinct CDR3 sequences in total; around 40% of them show up just once. Together, the top ten hold 9% to 13% of the sample. Their antigens are not known. Overall results and qualifications from the work: Significantly higher frequencies in patients than in controls were found for a handful of TRBV segments, including TRBV5-6, TRBV5-1 and TRBV20-1.

Sequenced sample: blood. The receptors were gathered from a girl under 18 with multiple sclerosis.

The V call is TRBV29-1, the J call TRBJ2-5; tentatively, D is TRBD2 (5 bases). The ends were cut back, 6 bases at V and 7 bases at J, with 18 bases in the middle. This CDR3 contains 13 residues. Looked up from germline, CDR1 is SQVTM and CDR2 is ANQGSEA. CDR3 DNA: TGCAGCGTCTTCCCGGGAACTAAAGGGACCCAGTACTTC. Translated, it gives CSVFPGTKGTQYF.

This clonotype was counted between two and nine times. CDR3 protein: CSARERTGARDTQYF. Written as DNA, the CDR3 is TGCAGTGCTAGAGAGCGAACAGGAGCGAGAGATACGCAGTATTTT. This chain connects TRBV20-1 to TRBJ2-3, with a possible D match to TRBD1 (5 bases). The germline V and J ends were trimmed by 0 bases and 5 bases, with 15 bases remaining between them. The CDR3 length is 15 residues. Germline V gene lookup returns CDR1 DFQATT and CDR2 SNEGSKA (reference sequence).

In DNA, the CDR3 is TGTGCCAGCAGCTTAAATGAAGGGACCCAGTACTTC. Translated: CASSLNEGTQYF. This chain joins TRBV11-2 and TRBJ2-5; D call uncertain. CDR1 and CDR2 from the germline V gene are SGHAT and FQNNGV. The ends were cut back, 2 bases at V and 7 bases at J, with 8 bases in the middle. The CDR3 totals 12 residues.

This clonotype was detected only a few times. This chain connects TRBV6-5 to TRBJ1-2; 8 positions match TRBD1. V was clipped by 4 bases and J by 1 base; unmatched bases: 14. Germline CDR1 reads MNHEY; CDR2 reads SVGAGI. This CDR3 spans 18 amino acids. The CDR3: CASSLQATGANVNYGYTF. The DNA of the CDR3 is TGTGCCAGCAGTTTACAGGCGACAGGGGCGAACGTTAACTATGGCTACACCTTC.

This clonotype was observed a few times. The chain is built from TRBV7-2 and TRBJ2-1; 9 nucleotides agree with TRBD2. V shed 5 bases and J 2 bases; nucleotides not matched to a gene: 7. CDR3 length equals 16 residues. CDR1 is SGHTA, CDR2 FQGNSA, per germline. CDR3 coding DNA: TGTGCCAGCAGCCCCCCCGGCGGGAGGGCCTACAATGAGCAGTTCTTC. It codes for CASSPPGGRAYNEQFF.

This clonotype was counted a single time. This rearrangement joins TRBV6-1 to TRBJ2-2; no clear D. Germline-derived CDR1 and CDR2 are MNHNS and SASEGT. V lost 2 bases and J lost 8, with 9 bases in between. There are 13 residues in the CDR3. CDR3 amino acids: CASSESGQGELFF. The CDR3 DNA reads as TGTGCCAGCAGTGAATCGGGCCAGGGGGAGCTGTTTTTT.

This clonotype has more than one count but fewer than ten. The chain couples TRBV20-1 to TRBJ2-1; 7 nucleotides line up with TRBD2. This CDR3 region has 14 residues. CDR1 is DFQATT, CDR2 SNEGSKA, per germline (reference sequence). With V trimmed by 6 bases and J by 9 bases, 14 bases remained unmatched. The CDR3 region has the DNA TGCAGTGCGCCGCGAGGACTAGTAGGCGGTGAGCAGTTCTTC. Translating it yields CSAPRGLVGGEQFF.

This chain uses TRBV7-3 with TRBJ2-1, with 12 positions matching TRBD2. The length of the CDR3 is 16 residues. The junction had 7 bases not matched to a gene; V was cut back by 5 bases and J by 5 bases. Looked up from germline, CDR1 is SGHTA and CDR2 is FQGTGA. The DNA of the CDR3 is TGTGCCAGCAGCGCCCCGACTAGCGGGAGAAACAATGAGCAGTTCTTC. Protein: CASSAPTSGRNNEQFF.

V is TRBV5-5 and J is TRBJ2-1; tentatively, D is TRBD1 or TRBD2 (5 bases each). Between the trimmed V and J ends, which lost 4 bases and 5 bases, there was a span of 10 bases. The CDR3 sequence is 13 residues long. CDR1 is SGHKS and CDR2 is YYEKEE in the germline V gene (reference sequence). CDR3 loop: CASSGGGHNEQFF. Written as DNA, the CDR3 is TGTGCCAGCAGCGGTGGGGGTCACAATGAGCAGTTCTTC.

In this sample, this clonotype turned up a few times. The rearrangement joins TRBV12-3 or TRBV12-4 to TRBJ2-1; possibly TRBD1 for D (6 bases). The V gene lost 9 bases and the J gene lost 2 bases, with 11 bases spanning the gap. The CDR3 covers 13 residues. The DNA for the CDR3 is TGTGCCAGTAACAGGGTACCCTACAATGAGCAGTTCTTC. Residues: CASNRVPYNEQFF.

This sequence joins TRBV2 and TRBJ2-1; possibly TRBD1 for D (6 bases). The V end lost 6 bases, the J end lost 4 bases, and 16 bases lay between the germline ends. The CDR3 has 15 amino acids. Germline CDR1 reads SNHLY; CDR2 reads FYNNEI. Written as DNA, the CDR3 is TGTGCCAGCAGGGCCGGCCAGGGGTTATACAATGAGCAGTTCTTC. Translated, it gives CASRAGQGLYNEQFF.

This clonotype was counted only a few times. The chain joins TRBV25-1 to TRBJ1-2; TRBD1 aligns across 9 bases. Trimming took 6 bases from V and 6 from J; bases not matched to a gene: 5. The CDR3 runs to 13 residues. Looked up from germline, CDR1 is MGHDK and CDR2 is SYGVNS. The CDR3 region has the DNA TGTGCCAGCAGCGACACAGGGGGCGATGGCTACACCTTC. Translation: CASSDTGGDGYTF.

This chain uses TRBV30 with TRBJ1-1, with D possibly matching TRBD1 (5 bases). The germline V gene has CDR1 GTSNPN and CDR2 SVGIG (reference sequence). V was clipped by 3 bases and J by 4 bases, with 15 bases between them. This CDR3 contains 14 residues. CDR3 sequence (DNA): TGTGCCTGGAGGCATGGTACTGGGGGCACTGAAGCTTTCTTT. It translates to CAWRHGTGGTEAFF.

The chain links TRBV10-3 to TRBJ1-2; possible D gene TRBD1, 5 bases. The CDR3 contains 15 residues. V gave up 6 bases and J gave up 4 bases, with 18 bases separating them. The germline CDR1 and CDR2 sequences are ENHRY and SYGVKD. The CDR3 protein is CAIRESPQGSYGYTF. For the CDR3, the DNA is TGTGCCATCAGAGAAAGCCCCCAGGGTTCCTATGGCTACACCTTC.

This chain connects TRBV6-5 to TRBJ1-1, with no clear D. There are 13 residues in the CDR3. Between the trimmed V and J ends, which lost 7 bases and 7 bases, there was a span of 16 bases. Germline CDR1 MNHEY, CDR2 SVGAGI. CDR3 protein: CASTIGRGGEAFF. The CDR3 nucleotides are TGTGCCAGCACCATAGGTCGGGGAGGTGAAGCTTTCTTT.

The CDR3 DNA sequence: TGTGCCATCAGTGAGCCCCTGGCAGGGGGTGAGCAGTTCTTC. This sequence encodes CAISEPLAGGEQFF. The chain is built from TRBV10-3 and TRBJ2-1, with TRBD1 matching over 7 bases. Unmatched junction bases numbered 7, after V lost 2 bases and J lost 9 bases. Germline values: CDR1 ENHRY, CDR2 SYGVKD. This CDR3 spans 14 amino acids.

This chain links TRBV28 with TRBJ2-3; 8 bases align to TRBD1. Germline CDR1 and CDR2: MDHEN and SYDVKM. The CDR3 is 15 amino acids. With V trimmed by 3 bases and J by 6 bases, 8 bases remained unmatched. This CDR3 reads CASSLEGQALDTQYF. The CDR3 nucleotides read TGTGCCAGCAGTTTGGAGGGACAGGCTCTGGATACGCAGTATTTT.

The V and J genes are TRBV7-9 and TRBJ2-5; 10 bases map to TRBD1. V lost 5 bases, J lost 4 bases, and 10 bases stayed unmatched. Germline lookup yields CDR1 SEHNR and CDR2 FQNEAQ (reference sequence). The CDR3 consists of 16 residues. The CDR3 loop is CASSPPGQGYGETQYF. CDR3 DNA sequence: TGTGCCAGCAGCCCACCGGGACAGGGGTATGGAGAGACCCAGTACTTC.

The chain is built from TRBV11-2 and TRBJ2-5; D gene unclear. The J call may be mistaken, given a closer DNA end match to TRBJ2-7. CDR1 and CDR2 from the germline V gene are SGHAT and FQNNGV. This CDR3 is built from 14 residues. CDR3 protein: CASGVDWDSYEQYF. The CDR3 nucleotides read TGTGCCAGCGGGGTTGACTGGGATTCCTACGAGCAGTACTTC.

As to this clonotype: An end of the junction differs from the germline gene, which may be a read error. The rearrangement links TRBV7-2 to TRBJ2-2; D is undetermined. The CDR3 contains 17 residues. The germline V gene has CDR1 SGHTA and CDR2 FQGNSA. CDR3 sequence reads: CASSIAVATELAGELFF. The DNA of the CDR3 is TGTGCCAGCAGCATAGCAGTGGCCACAGAGTTGGCCGGGGAGCTGTTTTTT.

The chain recombines TRBV4-2 with TRBJ2-5, with a possible D match to TRBD2 (6 bases). The V and J ends lost 1 base and 0 bases respectively, with 9 bases between them. The germline CDR1 and CDR2 sequences are LGHNA and YNFKEQ. The CDR3 extends over 15 amino acids. CDR3 loop: CASSQAGDHQETQYF. The CDR3, as DNA: TGTGCCAGCAGCCAAGCGGGAGACCACCAAGAGACCCAGTACTTC.

This clonotype has more than one count but fewer than ten. The chain combines TRBV4-1 with TRBJ2-6, with a weak D call TRBD1 (5 bases). V was pared by 1 base and J by 2 bases, with 6 bases between. Germline lookup yields CDR1 MGHRA and CDR2 YSYEKL. The CDR3 spans 15 residues. CDR3 bases: TGCGCCAGCAGCCAAGCAGGGACTGGGGCCAACGTCCTGACTTTC. Translated: CASSQAGTGANVLTF.

In this sample, this clonotype turned up many times. The V gene is TRBV4-2, the J gene TRBJ2-7, with 7 bases identical to TRBD2. The CDR3 consists of 16 residues. The V gene's germline CDR1 is LGHNA and CDR2 YNFKEQ. Trimming cost V 0 bases and J 4 bases; bases outside gene matches: 9. The CDR3 nucleotides read TGTGCCAGCAGCCAAGATGGACTAGGACACCCTTACGAGCAGTACTTC. It is translated as CASSQDGLGHPYEQYF.

In this sample, this clonotype turned up once. This chain joins TRBV20-1 and TRBJ1-5; D is ambiguous. CDR3 size: 12 residues. The V and J ends lost 4 bases and 0 bases respectively, with 4 bases between them. Germline V gene lookup returns CDR1 DFQATT and CDR2 SNEGSKA (reference sequence). CDR3 in DNA: TGCAGTGCTATCCCTAGCAATCAGCCCCAGCATTTT. It codes for CSAIPSNQPQHF.

The CDR3 sequence: CASSTPSGTQETQYF. In DNA, the CDR3 is TGTGCCAGCAGCACCCCCTCGGGGACTCAAGAGACCCAGTACTTC. The genes are TRBV9 and TRBJ2-5; maybe TRBD2 (6 bases). The V end was cut by 4 bases, the J end by 2 bases, with 15 bases between. Germline V gene lookup returns CDR1 SGDLS and CDR2 YYNGEE. CDR3 size: 15 residues.

This chain joins TRBV20-1 and TRBJ2-7; D is ambiguous. V was trimmed by 5 bases and J by 0 bases, leaving 8 bases between them. CDR3 length: 12 amino acids. The germline V gene has CDR1 DFQATT and CDR2 SNEGSKA (reference sequence). The CDR3 here is CSAGPSSYEQYF. The CDR3 nucleotides are TGCAGTGCTGGCCCTAGCTCCTACGAGCAGTACTTC.

The sample holds a few counts of this clonotype. Here the CDR3 reads CASSVGRRGTEAFF. The CDR3 DNA sequence: TGTGCCAGCAGTGTCGGACGGAGAGGCACTGAAGCTTTCTTT. The chain has TRBV12-3 or TRBV12-4 and TRBJ1-1; D gene ambiguous. V was cut by 5 bases and J by 4 bases, with 14 bases left in between. This CDR3 has 14 residues.

This clonotype showed up just a few times. The V call is TRBV7-2, the J call TRBJ2-7; tentatively, D is TRBD2 (6 bases). The CDR3 spans 14 residues. CDR1 and CDR2 (germline): SGHTA, FQGNSA. The ends were cut back, 6 bases at V and 2 bases at J, with 14 bases in the middle. CDR3 amino acids: CASSVGGTTYEQYF. The DNA for the CDR3 is TGTGCCAGCAGTGTTGGCGGGACCACCTACGAGCAGTACTTC.

This chain connects TRBV12-3 or TRBV12-4 to TRBJ2-7; 9 nucleotides align to TRBD2. The CDR3 totals 14 residues. Germline trimming cut 6 bases from V and 0 bases from J; bases unmatched to any gene: 3. CDR3 region: CASRNSGSSYEQYF. DNA for the CDR3: TGTGCCAGCAGGAATAGCGGGAGCTCCTACGAGCAGTACTTC.

The V gene is TRBV6-2 or TRBV6-3, the J gene TRBJ1-5, with 7 bases fitting TRBD1. The CDR3 has 11 amino acids. Germline CDR1 MNHEY, CDR2 SVGEGT. The V gene end was trimmed by 8 bases and the J gene end by 7 bases; junction bases not matched to a gene: 2. The CDR3 spells CASSRGQPQHF. The CDR3, as DNA: TGTGCCAGCTCCAGGGGGCAGCCCCAGCATTTT.

This clonotype was seen only a few times. The CDR3 bases are TGTGCCAGCAGCCAACCCAGGACCTACACAGATACGCAGTATTTT. Residues: CASSQPRTYTDTQYF. This rearrangement joins TRBV28 to TRBJ2-3; D call uncertain. V shed 6 bases and J shed 2 bases, with 15 bases lying between them. This CDR3 has 15 residues. The germline gives CDR1 MDHEN, CDR2 SYDVKM.